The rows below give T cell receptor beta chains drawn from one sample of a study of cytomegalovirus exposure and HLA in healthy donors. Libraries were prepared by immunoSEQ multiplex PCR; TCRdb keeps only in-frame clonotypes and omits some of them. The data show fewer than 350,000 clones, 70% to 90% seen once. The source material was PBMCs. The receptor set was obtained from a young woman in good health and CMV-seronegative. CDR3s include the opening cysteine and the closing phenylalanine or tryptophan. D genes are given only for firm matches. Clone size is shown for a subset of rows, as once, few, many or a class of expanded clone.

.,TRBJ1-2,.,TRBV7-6,TGTGCCAGCAGCTTATCCCCCGGTGATTGGTTTGGCTACACCTTC,CASSLSPGDWFGYTF
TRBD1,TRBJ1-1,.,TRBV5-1,TGCGCCAGCAGCCGGGGACAGGGGGGGACTGAAGCTTTCTTT,CASSRGQGGTEAFF
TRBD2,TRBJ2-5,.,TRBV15,TGTGCCACCAGCAGAGATCGTGATAGCGTCGGGGGGGGCCTGGAGACCCAGTACTTC,CATSRDRDSVGGGLETQYF
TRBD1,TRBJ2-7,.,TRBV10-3,TGTGCCATCAGTGAGTCGAACTCCGGGACAGAATACTACGAGCAGTACTTC,CAISESNSGTEYYEQYF
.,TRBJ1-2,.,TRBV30,TGTGCCTGGAGTGTACGAGTTTTAAACTATGGCTACACCTTC,CAWSVRVLNYGYTF
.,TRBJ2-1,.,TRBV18,TGTGCCAGCTCACCAACCACAGCGATCGCGGGTGAGCAGTTCTTC,CASSPTTAIAGEQFF
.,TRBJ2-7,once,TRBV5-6,TGTGCCAGCAGCTGGAGGGGCCGCGAGCAGTACTTC,CASSWRGREQYF
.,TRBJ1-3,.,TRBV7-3,TGTGCCAGCACCGAGGGATCTGGAAACACCATATATTTT,CASTEGSGNTIYF
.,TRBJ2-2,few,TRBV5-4,TGTGCCACCCAAAACACCGGGGAGCTGTTTTTT,CATQNTGELFF
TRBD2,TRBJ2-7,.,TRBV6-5,TGTGCCAGCAGTTCTAGCGGGGGCTCCCCCTACGAGCAGTACTTC,CASSSSGGSPYEQYF
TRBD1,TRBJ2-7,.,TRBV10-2,TGCGCCAGCGGCGGACAGGGTCAAATGCTTTACTACGAGCAGTACTTC,CASGGQGQMLYYEQYF
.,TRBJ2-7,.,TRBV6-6,TGTGCCAGCAGTTTGCCTCGGGAGACCTACGAGCAGTACTTC,CASSLPRETYEQYF
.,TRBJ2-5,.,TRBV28,TGTGCCAGCAGGGCACAGGGGAGGGAGACCCAGTACTTC,CASRAQGRETQYF
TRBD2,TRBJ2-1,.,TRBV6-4,TGTGCCAGCAATCGGCGGGGGGGGAGGTCCTACAATGAGCAGTTCTTC,CASNRRGGRSYNEQFF
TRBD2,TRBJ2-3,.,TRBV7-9,TGTGCCAGCAGCCCCCGGGGAGGGATCACAGATACGCAGTATTTT,CASSPRGGITDTQYF
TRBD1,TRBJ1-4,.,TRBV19,TGTGCCAGTAGTATAGAGGTACAGGGGAATGAAAAACTGTTTTTT,CASSIEVQGNEKLFF
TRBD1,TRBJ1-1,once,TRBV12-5,TGTGCTAGTGGTTTGGTGTTTCCCGGGACAGGGAATACTGAAGCTTTCTTT,CASGLVFPGTGNTEAFF
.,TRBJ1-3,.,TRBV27,TGTGCCAGCATTCCATCCTCTGGAAACACCATATATTTT,CASIPSSGNTIYF
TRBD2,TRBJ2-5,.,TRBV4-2,TGTGCCAGCAGCCAAGAAACCGCGGGGGGGCCGGAGACCCAGTACTTC,CASSQETAGGPETQYF
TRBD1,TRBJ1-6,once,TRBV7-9,TGTGCCAGCAGCTCGACCGGGACAGCCAATTCACCCCTCCACTTT,CASSSTGTANSPLHF
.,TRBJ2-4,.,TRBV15,TGTGCCACCAGCAGTCGGGAAGCCAAAAACATTCAGTACTTC,CATSSREAKNIQYF
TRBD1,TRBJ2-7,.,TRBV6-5,TGTGCCAGCAGTTACCTTACGGGGACAGGGGGCAACGAGCAGTACTTC,CASSYLTGTGGNEQYF
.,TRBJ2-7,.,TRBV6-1,TGTGCCAGCAGTGACAGCTACGAGCAGTACTTC,CASSDSYEQYF
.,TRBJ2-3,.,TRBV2,TGTGCCAGCAGGGCATTAGATACGCAGTATTTT,CASRALDTQYF
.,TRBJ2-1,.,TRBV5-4,TGTGCCAGCAGCGGGGGAGGCGGGGCAGCCTACAATGAGCAGTTCTTC,CASSGGGGAAYNEQFF
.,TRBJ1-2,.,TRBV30,TGTGCCTGGCGGGATTCCTATGGCTACACCTTC,CAWRDSYGYTF
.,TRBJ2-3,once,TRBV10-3,TGTGCCATCAGTGAGCCGAAGGCTAGTTCGGATACGCAGTATTTT,CAISEPKASSDTQYF
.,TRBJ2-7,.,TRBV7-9,TGTGCCAGCAGCTCCCCGGGGACTCGCTCTTACGAGCAGTACTTC,CASSSPGTRSYEQYF
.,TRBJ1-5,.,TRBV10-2,TGCGCCAGCAGTGAGTTGCAGGGGTCGTCCCAGCCCCAGCATTTT,CASSELQGSSQPQHF
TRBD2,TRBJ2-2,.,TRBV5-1,TGCGCCAGCAGCTTGGCGGGGGGGCCGAGCGGGGAGCTGTTTTTT,CASSLAGGPSGELFF
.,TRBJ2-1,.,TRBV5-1,TGCGCCAGCAGCTTTGGAGCCTTCAATGAGCAGTTCTTC,CASSFGAFNEQFF
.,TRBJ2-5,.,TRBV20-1,TGCAGTGCTAGAGCGGGGGAGACCCAGTACTTC,CSARAGETQYF
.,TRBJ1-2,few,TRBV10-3,TGTGCCATCAGTGCCTACTCACAGACTAACTATGGCTACACCTTC,CAISAYSQTNYGYTF
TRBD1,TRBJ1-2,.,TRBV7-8,TGTGCCAGCAGCTTGTTAGACAGGGGGGTTACTTCCTTCTATGGCTACACCTTC,CASSLLDRGVTSFYGYTF
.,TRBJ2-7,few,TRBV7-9,TGTGCCAGCAGCTTAGCAGGGGCCTACGAGCAGTACTTC,CASSLAGAYEQYF
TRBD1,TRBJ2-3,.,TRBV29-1,TGCAGCGTTGAGACAGGGAAGGGGACAGATACGCAGTATTTT,CSVETGKGTDTQYF
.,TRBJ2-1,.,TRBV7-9,TGTTCCAGCAGCTTAGGGTCAGTCTCCTACAATGAGCAGTTCTTC,CSSSLGSVSYNEQFF
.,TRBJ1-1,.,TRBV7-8,TGTGCCAGCAGTCCCTGGACAGAACCGAACACTGAAGCTTTCTTT,CASSPWTEPNTEAFF
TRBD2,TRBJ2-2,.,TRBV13,TGTGCCAGCAGCCTCAATGGACTAGCGCGGACCGGGGAGCTGTTTTTT,CASSLNGLARTGELFF
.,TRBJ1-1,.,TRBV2,TGTGCCAGCATAGCTGGACAGTTGAACACTGAAGCTTTCTTT,CASIAGQLNTEAFF
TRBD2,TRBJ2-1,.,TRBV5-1,TGCGCCAGCAGCTTGACCTCTAGCGGGAGTTACAATGAGCAGTTCTTC,CASSLTSSGSYNEQFF
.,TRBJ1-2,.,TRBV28,TGTGCCAGCAGCCCACGGACAGTCCCTGGCTACACCTTC,CASSPRTVPGYTF
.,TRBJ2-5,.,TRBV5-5,TGTGCCAGCAGCTTGATTAGCCAGCCGGGGGAGACCCAGTACTTC,CASSLISQPGETQYF
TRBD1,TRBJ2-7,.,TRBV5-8,TGTGCCAGCAGCGACCGGGACAGAAACTACGAGCAGTACTTC,CASSDRDRNYEQYF
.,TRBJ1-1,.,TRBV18,TGTGCCAGCTCAACGGGACTGGACACTGAAGCTTTCTTT,CASSTGLDTEAFF
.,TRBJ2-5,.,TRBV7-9,TGTTCCAGCAGCTTAGTGGGAGTCCAAGAGACCCAGTACTTC,CSSSLVGVQETQYF